This record covers a single T cell receptor (beta chain). Germline CDR1 and CDR2: SNHLY and FYNNEI. The CDR3 extends over 16 amino acids. V gave up 4 bases and J gave up 1 base; unmatched junction bases: 2. These data belong to a study of blood T cell repertoires in COVID-19. At the level of the study: The United States, Italy and Spain provided the acute and convalescent COVID-19 samples.

Participant reports of clinical history set cohort assignment. Using immunoSEQ multiplex PCR, the repertoire was profiled, and TCRdb retains in-frame clones only, with some absent. This sample yields a few hundred thousand clones, of which about 80% are seen a single time; roughly 3.1% belongs to the top ten. This TCR was recovered from a man aged 50 to 60 who had recovered from COVID-19. This rearrangement joins TRBV2 to TRBJ2-2, with 11 bases identical to TRBD2. Sequenced sample: PBMCs or T cells enriched from blood (not recorded which). The CDR3 region has the DNA TGTGCCAGCAGTGCACTAGCGGGGGTGAACACCGGGGAGCTGTTTTTT. Translation: CASSALAGVNTGELFF.